This is a list of T cell receptor beta chains from one sample in a study of blood T cell repertoires in COVID-19. Sequencing used immunoSEQ multiplex PCR; TCRdb keeps in-frame clones, though not all of them. The sample includes about 55,000 clones, roughly 88% seen only once; the top ten take about 26%. The sequenced sample consisted of peripheral blood. All receptors derive from a woman older than 75 with acute or convalescent COVID-19. Each CDR3 is given without its conserved first and last residue. A D gene is named only where the DNA matches it firmly. Clone size is shown for a subset of rows, as once, few, many or a class of expanded clone.

V gene	J gene	D gene	clone size	CDR3 protein
TRBV18	TRBJ2-1	.	.	ASSPPLWGGNEQF
TRBV2	TRBJ2-5	TRBD2	few	ASRPDWGGRTQY
TRBV7-9	TRBJ2-1	.	.	ASSVGSSRAGEQF
TRBV5-1	TRBJ2-7	.	few	ASSPGPVTYEQY
TRBV11-2	TRBJ2-1	TRBD2	.	ASSPGVAGGGEQF
TRBV19	TRBJ2-1	TRBD2	.	ASSPYSLASGSLSYNEQF
TRBV24-1	TRBJ2-3	.	.	ATSSGYSSTDTQY
TRBV5-1	TRBJ1-6	.	.	ASSLAGGNSPLH
TRBV10-3	TRBJ2-1	TRBD2	.	AIRGLAGDEQF
TRBV11-2	TRBJ2-1	.	.	ASRTGVNNEQF
TRBV7-3	TRBJ2-2	.	.	ASSLLFTGELF
TRBV5-6	TRBJ1-2	TRBD1	.	ASSLRRTGTGYGYT
TRBV2	TRBJ1-2	.	.	ASNAATDGYT
TRBV20-1	TRBJ2-2	TRBD2	.	SASSGRHNTGELF
TRBV24-1	TRBJ1-2	.	few	ATRCVCGYT
TRBV25-1	TRBJ1-6	TRBD1	.	ASSDRDRVHNSPLH
TRBV30	TRBJ2-1	TRBD2	once	ARDGGILDEQF
TRBV5-1	TRBJ1-2	.	.	ASSGDGHGYGYT
TRBV19	TRBJ1-5	.	.	ASSVTGSNQPQH
TRBV29-1	TRBJ1-1	TRBD1	.	SVEGQGGTEAF
TRBV7-9	TRBJ2-3	.	.	ASSGRRGTDTQY
TRBV15	TRBJ1-2	.	.	ATSRDIGTVYGYT
TRBV7-9	TRBJ2-3	TRBD2	.	ASSPGTSGSTDTQY
TRBV3-1/TRBV3-2	TRBJ2-3	.	few	ASSQVPGGDTQY
TRBV30	TRBJ1-1	TRBD1	.	ALTGVSYTEAF
TRBV19	TRBJ2-1	.	few	ASSTSAAVGSYNEQF
TRBV4-1	TRBJ1-5	.	.	ASSQDPGKPQH
TRBV6-5	TRBJ2-7	TRBD1	.	ASSRDRGSSYEQY
TRBV19	TRBJ2-5	.	.	ATSAGSETQY
TRBV7-2	TRBJ2-4	.	.	ASSSMGAGISKNIQY
TRBV5-1	TRBJ1-6	.	few	ASSLGTGNSPLH
TRBV5-5	TRBJ1-1	.	.	ASSLGLTEAF
TRBV14	TRBJ1-2	.	.	ASSRLAQGGGYT
TRBV5-1	TRBJ2-5	TRBD1	once	ASSPLGQVGETQY
TRBV5-1	TRBJ1-1	.	.	ASKQETEAF
TRBV9	TRBJ1-5	TRBD1	.	ASSVGPDRLSSNQPQH
TRBV4-1	TRBJ1-6	.	.	ASSQGHGAGSPLH
TRBV11-3	TRBJ1-4	.	once	ASSPGLAGEKLF
TRBV7-9	TRBJ2-1	.	.	ASSLYGYNEQF
TRBV7-2	TRBJ2-2	TRBD2	few	ASSYPGLAKNTGELF
TRBV18	TRBJ1-6	.	.	ASSRTTSQGGSPLH
TRBV6-5	TRBJ1-2	.	.	ASSRRDFGGYT
TRBV28	TRBJ1-2	TRBD1	.	ASLGQGVYGYT
TRBV10-3	TRBJ2-7	TRBD1	.	AISERQGAEYEQY
TRBV27	TRBJ2-2	.	.	ASSSLGGGPRTGELF
TRBV19	TRBJ1-6	TRBD1	.	ASKGTGGTDNSPLH
TRBV25-1	TRBJ2-1	TRBD2	.	ASSGLAGGYEQF
TRBV5-1	TRBJ2-2	TRBD1	.	ASRGQDNAGELF
TRBV19	TRBJ2-7	.	few	ASSITAGNYEQY
TRBV28	TRBJ1-2	.	.	ASSFSTGPGQYGYT
TRBV30	TRBJ1-1	.	.	AWTTQAGTEAF
TRBV9	TRBJ2-2	.	.	ASSVAGSGELF
TRBV7-3	TRBJ2-5	TRBD1	.	ASSRQGQETQY
TRBV5-1	TRBJ1-5	.	.	ASSLGSGDPSNQPQH
TRBV27	TRBJ2-2	.	.	ASSHTGTLSTGELF
TRBV18	TRBJ1-5	.	.	ASSPAIEQPQH
TRBV11-1	TRBJ1-2	.	.	ASSTDKNYGYT
TRBV7-9	TRBJ1-1	.	.	ASSTRRVNTEAF
TRBV9	TRBJ1-1	.	.	ASSVAYAVNTEAF
TRBV18	TRBJ2-1	TRBD2	.	ASSPVGTSGGEQF